One sample yielded the 27 T cell receptor beta chains listed below, sequenced in a study of blood T cell repertoires in COVID-19. Assay used: immunoSEQ multiplex PCR; TCRdb lists only in-frame clones, some missing. The data hold roughly 360,000 clones, with roughly 90% observed a single time. Sequencing used PBMCs or T cells enriched from blood (not recorded which). These receptors were taken from a woman in her twenties or thirties with acute COVID-19.

This chain connects TRBV5-1 to TRBJ2-7; D gene ambiguous. The CDR3 loop spans 13 amino acids. CDR1 is SGHRS and CDR2 is YFSETQ in the germline V gene. V dropped 0 bases and J dropped 4 bases, with 8 bases sitting between them. The CDR3 protein is CASSLGSLYEQYF. The CDR3 DNA follows: TGCGCCAGCAGCTTGGGGAGTCTTTACGAGCAGTACTTC.

The rearrangement links TRBV13 to TRBJ1-1, with D hard to call. Germline V gives CDR1 PRHDT, CDR2 FYEKMQ (reference sequence). This CDR3 comprises 14 residues. V was cut by 4 bases and J by 1 base, with 10 bases left in between. CDR3 protein: CASSYRTGNTEAFF. The CDR3, as DNA: TGTGCCAGCAGCTATCGGACTGGGAACACTGAAGCTTTCTTT.

This chain joins TRBV5-1 and TRBJ1-1; 8 nucleotides line up with TRBD1. The CDR3 is made up of 17 amino acids. V dropped 3 bases and J dropped 4; count of bases not matched to a gene: 14. Germline V gene lookup returns CDR1 SGHRS and CDR2 YFSETQ. The CDR3 coding sequence is TGCGCCAGCAGCTCAAAACAGGGGGGCCGTGTTAGCACTGAAGCTTTCTTT. It yields the protein CASSSKQGGRVSTEAFF.

This chain connects TRBV11-2 to TRBJ1-3, with 9 positions matching TRBD1. The germline gives CDR1 SGHAT, CDR2 FQNNGV. The ends lost 3 bases at V and 3 bases at J; junction bases unmatched: 3. CDR3 size: 15 residues. DNA for the CDR3: TGTGCCAGCAGCTTGACAGGGGGAGGTGGAAACACCATATATTTT. Translating it yields CASSLTGGGGNTIYF.

V gene TRBV5-6 combines with J gene TRBJ2-3; 7 bases are a match to TRBD1. Trimming at V came to 1 base and at J to 0 bases, leaving 11 bases not matched to a gene. This CDR3 region has 18 residues. From germline, CDR1 is SGHDT and CDR2 YYEEEE. In DNA form, the CDR3 reads TGTGCCAGCAGCTTGTTTTGGGACAGTCCGACTAGCACAGATACGCAGTATTTT. This gives the protein CASSLFWDSPTSTDTQYF.

The V and J genes are TRBV2 and TRBJ2-1, with 11 bases matching TRBD2. The germline gives CDR1 SNHLY, CDR2 FYNNEI. The CDR3 spans 16 residues. V gave up 1 base and J gave up 2 bases; unmatched junction bases: 1. This CDR3 reads CASSEGSGGAYNEQFF. CDR3 sequence (DNA): TGTGCCAGCAGTGAAGGTAGCGGGGGGGCCTACAATGAGCAGTTCTTC.

This clone was found a few times. V usage is TRBV5-1 and J usage is TRBJ1-2; 10 nucleotides align to TRBD1. The CDR3 has 14 amino acids. The germline V gene has CDR1 SGHRS and CDR2 YFSETQ. V gave up 0 bases and J gave up 8 bases; unmatched junction bases: 4. The CDR3 spells CASSLGQGATGYTF. The CDR3 DNA sequence: TGCGCCAGCAGCTTGGGACAGGGGGCGACGGGCTACACCTTC.

V is TRBV30 and J is TRBJ1-4, with D maybe TRBD1 (5 bases). Trimming stripped 5 bases from V and 8 bases from J, with 15 bases between. Germline V gene sequence: CDR1 GTSNPN, CDR2 SVGIG (reference sequence). The CDR3 is made up of 13 amino acids. CDR3 nucleotide sequence: TGTGCCTGGGGTCGGGGGATTATGGAAAAACTGTTTTTT. Its translation: CAWGRGIMEKLFF.

V is TRBV7-3 and J is TRBJ2-3, with D hard to call. The CDR3 has 14 amino acids. Germline V gives CDR1 SGHTA, CDR2 FQGTGA. The V and J ends lost 5 bases and 2 bases respectively, with 11 bases between them. The CDR3 bases are TGTGCCAGCAGCCGCCTGGGCCCCACAGATACGCAGTATTTT. Protein: CASSRLGPTDTQYF.

The chain couples TRBV9 to TRBJ2-2; 9 bases are a match to TRBD1. The CDR3 loop spans 15 amino acids. After removal of 5 bases from V and 6 bases from J, the junction contained 8 bases not matched to a gene. Germline loops: CDR1 SGDLS, CDR2 YYNGEE. CDR3 nucleotide sequence: TGTGCCAGCAGGGCCGGGACAGGGAGCCCCGGGGAGCTGTTTTTT. Its protein product is CASRAGTGSPGELFF.

J is TRBJ2-1 and V is TRBV15; D is undetermined. The CDR3 contains 13 residues. V lost 0 bases to trimming and J lost 5 bases, with 5 bases between them. Germline V gene lookup returns CDR1 LNHNV and CDR2 YYDKDF (reference sequence). In nucleotides, the CDR3 is TGTGCCACCAGCAGAGATCGGGACAATGAGCAGTTCTTC. Residues: CATSRDRDNEQFF.

The chain combines TRBV7-9 with TRBJ2-6; D is possibly TRBD1 (5 bases). The ends were cut back, 4 bases at V and 0 bases at J, with 10 bases in the middle. The CDR3 extends over 16 amino acids. CDR1 and CDR2 from the germline V gene are SEHNR and FQNEAQ (reference sequence). CDR3 bases: TGTGCCAGCAGCTCACAGGTGCACTCTGGGGCCAACGTCCTGACTTTC. Protein product: CASSSQVHSGANVLTF.

The rearrangement uses TRBV6-5 and TRBJ2-7, with 12 bases aligning to TRBD2. J lost 4 bases, V lost 6 bases, and 4 bases had no gene match. The CDR3 loop spans 14 amino acids. Germline V gene data show CDR1 as MNHEY and CDR2 as SVGAGI. CDR3 sequence (DNA): TGTGCCAGCAGAAAGACTAGCGGGGGTTACGAGCAGTACTTC. This sequence encodes CASRKTSGGYEQYF.

As concerns this clone: The sample contains more than one DNA sequence encoding this CDR3. The V and J genes are TRBV19 and TRBJ1-1, with D maybe TRBD1 (5 bases). The CDR3 runs to 13 residues. The germline CDR1 and CDR2 sequences are LNHDA and SQIVND (reference sequence). Trimming stripped 5 bases from V and 1 base from J, with 8 bases between. The CDR3 loop is CASSLQGNTEAFF. The CDR3 DNA is TGTGCCAGTAGTCTCCAGGGGAACACTGAAGCTTTCTTT.

The chain carries TRBV5-5 and TRBJ2-7; TRBD1 aligns across 10 bases. The CDR3 runs 17 residues. The V and J ends lost 4 bases and 0 bases, in that order; junction bases with no gene match: 10. Germline loops: CDR1 SGHKS, CDR2 YYEKEE (reference sequence). CDR3 in amino acids: CASSRRQGAPSSYEQYF. In DNA form, the CDR3 reads TGTGCCAGCAGCCGTCGACAGGGGGCCCCCAGCTCCTACGAGCAGTACTTC. Combining the CDR3 with reference TRBV5-5 and TRBJ2-7 gives the whole variable domain DAGVTQSPTHLIKTRGQQVTLRCSPISGHKSVSWYQQVLGQGPQFIFQYYEKEERGRGNFPDRFSARQFPNYSSELNVNALLLGDSALYLCASSRRQGAPSSYEQYFGPGTRLTVT.

This clone was seen only a few times. This chain links TRBV24-1 with TRBJ2-7; a weak D match, TRBD2 (5 bases). Germline CDR1 and CDR2: KGHDR and SFDVKD. V lost 7 bases, J lost 3 bases, and 12 bases lay in between. The CDR3 runs 13 residues. The CDR3 DNA is TGTGCCACCAGCGCGGTAGGAGGCTACGAGCAGTACTTC. Its translation: CATSAVGGYEQYF.

This chain joins TRBV18 and TRBJ2-7, with 9 nucleotides matching TRBD1. The CDR3 is 16 amino acids. V dropped 2 bases and J dropped 4; count of bases not matched to a gene: 9. Germline CDR1 is KGHSH and CDR2 is LQKENI. The CDR3 DNA is TGTGCCAGCTCACCAGCTACTGGACAGGGGACGTACGAGCAGTACTTC. It yields the protein CASSPATGQGTYEQYF.

The chain links TRBV10-3 to TRBJ1-6; maybe TRBD1 (5 bases). The CDR3 totals 17 residues. Germline CDR1 and CDR2: ENHRY and SYGVKD. With 3 bases removed from V and 1 base from J, the gap between germline ends came to 13 bases. CDR3 protein: CAISDRVGGSYNSPLHF. The CDR3 DNA follows: TGTGCCATCAGTGACAGGGTGGGTGGGTCCTATAATTCACCCCTCCACTTT.

The gene calls are TRBV20-1 and TRBJ1-2, with unresolved D. The CDR3 is 11 residues long. Trimming cost V 3 bases and J 4 bases, with 6 bases left between them. Germline CDR1 is DFQATT and CDR2 is SNEGSKA (reference sequence). The CDR3 region has the DNA TGCAGTGCTAGTACGAGCTATGGCTACACCTTC. Protein: CSASTSYGYTF.

The CDR3 DNA reads TGTGCCAGCAGAGTAGGGGCAGCTAACTATGGCTACACCTTC. Protein product: CASRVGAANYGYTF. The chain uses TRBV5-5 and TRBJ1-2, with TRBD1 as a possible D gene (5 bases). Germline-derived CDR1 and CDR2 are SGHKS and YYEKEE (reference sequence). CDR3 length: 14 residues. V lost 5 bases to trimming and J lost 0 bases, with 11 bases between them.

The V call is TRBV7-6, the J call TRBJ2-2, with 8 bases fitting TRBD2. The CDR3 runs 15 residues. Germline CDR1 SGHVS, CDR2 FNYEAQ. With 7 bases clipped from V and 2 bases from J, the junction kept 6 bases outside the gene matches. CDR3 nucleotides: TGTGCCAGCACCTCGGGGGGGCTAAACACCGGGGAGCTGTTTTTT. Its protein is CASTSGGLNTGELFF.

This sequence joins TRBV19 and TRBJ1-2, with TRBD1 identical over 7 bases. CDR3 length: 12 amino acids. V lost 7 bases, J lost 10 bases, and 9 bases stayed unmatched. Germline V gives CDR1 LNHDA, CDR2 SQIVND (reference sequence). The CDR3 DNA sequence: TGTGCCAGTATGGGGACAGTCTCATACTACACCTTC. This encodes CASMGTVSYYTF.

The chain uses TRBV10-1 and TRBJ2-3; perhaps TRBD2 as D (7 bases). The V end lost 1 base, the J end lost 1 base, and 9 bases lay between the germline ends. The CDR3 contains 15 residues. The V gene's germline CDR1 is WNHNN and CDR2 SYGVQD (reference sequence). This CDR3 is CASSEWGGGTDTQYF. Here the CDR3 DNA reads TGCGCCAGCAGTGAGTGGGGGGGCGGCACAGATACGCAGTATTTT.

V is TRBV9 and J is TRBJ2-2, with 8 bases fitting TRBD1. Germline V gene lookup returns CDR1 SGDLS and CDR2 YYNGEE. The J segment lost 4 bases and the V segment lost 0 bases, leaving 5 bases of the junction unmatched. CDR3 length: 16 residues. The CDR3: CASSVDWTGITGELFF. DNA for the CDR3: TGTGCCAGCAGCGTAGATTGGACAGGGATCACCGGGGAGCTGTTTTTT.

As regards this clone: The same CDR3 arises from other DNA sequences in this sample as well. V gene TRBV5-1 combines with J gene TRBJ1-5; D might be TRBD1 (5 bases). Trimming left V 1 base short and J 1 base short, with 9 bases between. The CDR3 extends over 15 amino acids. Germline V gene sequence: CDR1 SGHRS, CDR2 YFSETQ. Written as DNA, the CDR3 is TGCGCCAGCAGCTTGAGTACAGGCAGCAATCAGCCCCAGCATTTT. This encodes CASSLSTGSNQPQHF. The full variable domain, completed using reference TRBV5-1 and TRBJ1-5, is KAGVTQTPRYLIKTRGQQVTLSCSPISGHRSVSWYQQTPGQGLQFLFEYFSETQRNKGNFPGRFSGRQFSNSRSEMNVSTLELGDSALYLCASSLSTGSNQPQHFGDGTRLSIL.

This rearrangement joins TRBV21-1 to TRBJ1-1. TRBV21-1 is labeled a pseudogene. The CDR3 runs to 17 residues. This CDR3 is CASSKEGGPLPNTEAFF. CDR3 bases: TGTGCCAGCAGCAAAGAGGGAGGCCCGCTTCCGAACACTGAAGCTTTCTTT.

The CDR3 sequence is CASSYRVPSNTEAFF. The CDR3 bases are TGTGCCAGCAGCTACAGGGTGCCCTCGAACACTGAAGCTTTCTTT. The chain uses TRBV27 and TRBJ1-1; TRBD1 is a possible D gene (6 bases). Trimming removed 6 bases from V and 1 base from J, with 15 bases in between. Germline V CDR1 and CDR2: MNHEY, SMNVEV (reference sequence). The CDR3 is 15 residues long.